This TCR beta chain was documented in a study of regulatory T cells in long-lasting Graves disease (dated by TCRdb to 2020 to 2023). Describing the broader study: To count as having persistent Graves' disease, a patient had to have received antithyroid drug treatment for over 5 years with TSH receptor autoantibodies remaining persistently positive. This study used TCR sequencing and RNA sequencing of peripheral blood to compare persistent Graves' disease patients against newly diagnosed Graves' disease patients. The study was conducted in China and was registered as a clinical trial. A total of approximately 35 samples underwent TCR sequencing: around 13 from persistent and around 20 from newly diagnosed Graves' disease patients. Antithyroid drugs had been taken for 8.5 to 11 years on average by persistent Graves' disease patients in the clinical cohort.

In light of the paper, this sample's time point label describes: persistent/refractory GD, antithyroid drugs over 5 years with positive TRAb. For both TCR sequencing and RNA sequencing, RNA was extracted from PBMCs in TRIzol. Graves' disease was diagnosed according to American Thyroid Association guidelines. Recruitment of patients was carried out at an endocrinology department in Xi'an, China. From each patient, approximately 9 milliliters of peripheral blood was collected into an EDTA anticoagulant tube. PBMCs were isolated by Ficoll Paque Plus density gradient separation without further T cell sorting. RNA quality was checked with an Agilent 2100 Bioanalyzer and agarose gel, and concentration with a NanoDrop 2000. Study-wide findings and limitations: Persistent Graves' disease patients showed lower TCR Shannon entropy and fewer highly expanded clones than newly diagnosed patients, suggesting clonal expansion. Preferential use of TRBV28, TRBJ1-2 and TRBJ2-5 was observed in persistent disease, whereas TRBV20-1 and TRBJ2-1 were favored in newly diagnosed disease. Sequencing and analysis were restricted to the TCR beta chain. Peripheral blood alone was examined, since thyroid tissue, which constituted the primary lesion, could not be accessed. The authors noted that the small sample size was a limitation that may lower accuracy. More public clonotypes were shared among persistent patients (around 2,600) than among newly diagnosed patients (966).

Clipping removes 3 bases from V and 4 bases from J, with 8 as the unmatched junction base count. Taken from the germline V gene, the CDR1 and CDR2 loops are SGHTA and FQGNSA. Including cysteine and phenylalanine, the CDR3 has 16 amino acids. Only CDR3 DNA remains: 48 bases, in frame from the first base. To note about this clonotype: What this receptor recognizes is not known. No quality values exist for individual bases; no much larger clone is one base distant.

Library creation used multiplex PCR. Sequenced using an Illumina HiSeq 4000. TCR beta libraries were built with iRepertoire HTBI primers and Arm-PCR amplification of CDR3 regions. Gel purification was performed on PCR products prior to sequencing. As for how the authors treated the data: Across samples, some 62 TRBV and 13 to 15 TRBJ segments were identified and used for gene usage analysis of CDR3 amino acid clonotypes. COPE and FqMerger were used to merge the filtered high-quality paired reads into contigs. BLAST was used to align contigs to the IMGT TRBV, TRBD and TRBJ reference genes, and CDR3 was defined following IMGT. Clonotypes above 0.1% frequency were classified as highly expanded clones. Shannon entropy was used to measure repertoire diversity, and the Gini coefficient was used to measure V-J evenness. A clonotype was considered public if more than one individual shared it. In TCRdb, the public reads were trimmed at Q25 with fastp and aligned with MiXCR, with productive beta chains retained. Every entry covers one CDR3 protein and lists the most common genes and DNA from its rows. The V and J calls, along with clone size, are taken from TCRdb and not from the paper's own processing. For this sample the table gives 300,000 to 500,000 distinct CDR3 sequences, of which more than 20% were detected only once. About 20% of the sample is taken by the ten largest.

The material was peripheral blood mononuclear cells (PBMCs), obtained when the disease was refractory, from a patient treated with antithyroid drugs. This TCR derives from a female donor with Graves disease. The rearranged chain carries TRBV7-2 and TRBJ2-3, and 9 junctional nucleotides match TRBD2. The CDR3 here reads CASSFNSGSGADTQYF. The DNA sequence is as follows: TGTGCCAGCAGCTTTAATAGCGGGAGTGGCGCAGATACGCAGTATTTT.